The rows below give T cell receptor beta chains drawn from one sample of a study of blood T cell repertoires in COVID-19. Assay: immunoSEQ multiplex PCR; the TCRdb copy retains only in-frame clones and omits some. The table lists approximately 290,000 clones, 80% to 85% of them singletons. Sample: peripheral blood. These TCRs come from a person aged 70 to 79 with COVID-19, enrolled during active disease. Each CDR3 is given with its conserved first and last residue.

J | V | CDR3
TRBJ1-3 | TRBV29-1 | CSVQDRGNTIYF
TRBJ2-1 | TRBV20-1 | CSASGRVGNEQFF
TRBJ2-7 | TRBV7-2 | CASSLGTARGNYEQYF
TRBJ2-1 | TRBV15 | CATSRDRSGRVYNEQFF
TRBJ1-5 | TRBV28 | CASNIRRERGQPQHF
TRBJ2-2 | TRBV7-9 | CASSLRSGTRNTGELFF
TRBJ1-1 | TRBV19 | CASSPSGGWKNTEAFF
TRBJ1-4 | TRBV6-5 | CASSYGGAATEKLFF
TRBJ2-5 | TRBV7-9 | CASSSLLAGVETQYF
TRBJ1-5 | TRBV7-8 | CASSNLDWEPQHF
TRBJ1-3 | TRBV5-6 | CASSLAFGDLRNTIYF
TRBJ2-1 | TRBV28 | CASSLFRQGSNEQFF
TRBJ1-5 | TRBV7-9 | CASSWGQGIDQPQHF
TRBJ1-1 | TRBV19 | CASSRDFDRGTEAFF
TRBJ2-3 | TRBV4-2 | CASSRPPSTSKIAFGTQYF
TRBJ2-4 | TRBV28 | CASSHGVGAKNIQYF
TRBJ2-3 | TRBV5-4 | CASSSGTSSTDTQYF
TRBJ1-4 | TRBV5-1 | CASSSGTRNEKLFF
TRBJ1-4 | TRBV2 | CASSRTGEKLFF
TRBJ1-6 | TRBV11-2 | CASSSLGSPLHF
TRBJ1-2 | TRBV7-9 | CASSPNREKGLGYTF
TRBJ2-2 | TRBV27 | CASSLRVPGGNTGELFF
TRBJ2-7 | TRBV5-1 | CASSLASGGANTYEQYF
TRBJ1-1 | TRBV25-1 | CASRGTAEAFF
TRBJ2-2 | TRBV28 | CASSTTRPWVGELFF
TRBJ1-2 | TRBV3-1/TRBV3-2 | CASSQGQGQGYTF
TRBJ2-5 | TRBV29-1 | CSVERGQETQYF
TRBJ1-4 | TRBV25-1 | CASSEAGGWKLFF
TRBJ1-4 | TRBV3-1/TRBV3-2 | CASRQGEVGEKLFF
TRBJ2-7 | TRBV6-5 | CASIATGSSYEQYF
TRBJ2-7 | TRBV6-5 | CASSRDKRSYEQYF
TRBJ1-2 | TRBV27 | CASSFSANYGYTF
TRBJ2-1 | TRBV7-7 | CASSFGRDIGHEQFF